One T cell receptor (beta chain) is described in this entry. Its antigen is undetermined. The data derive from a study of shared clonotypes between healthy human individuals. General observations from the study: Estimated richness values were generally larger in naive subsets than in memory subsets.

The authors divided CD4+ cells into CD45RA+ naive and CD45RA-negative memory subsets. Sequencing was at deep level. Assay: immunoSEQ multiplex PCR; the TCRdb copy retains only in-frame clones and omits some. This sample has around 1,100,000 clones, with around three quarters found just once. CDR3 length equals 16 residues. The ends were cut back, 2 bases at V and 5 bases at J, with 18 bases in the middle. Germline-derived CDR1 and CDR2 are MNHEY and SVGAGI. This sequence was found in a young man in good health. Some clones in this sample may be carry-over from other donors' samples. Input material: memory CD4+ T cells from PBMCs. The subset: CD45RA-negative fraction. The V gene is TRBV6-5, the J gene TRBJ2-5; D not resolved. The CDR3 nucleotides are TGTGCCAGCAGTTACCCGTTGGACCTCCCCACGGAGACCCAGTACTTC. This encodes CASSYPLDLPTETQYF.